The 6 T cell receptor beta chains in this list originate from one sample, sequenced in a study of shared clonotypes between healthy human individuals. Produced via immunoSEQ multiplex PCR; TCRdb's table is partial and in-frame only. Among approximately 2,000,000 clones listed, roughly 93% were seen once. CD45RO-negative, CCR7-selected cells formed the naive CD8 fraction, which excluded terminally differentiated effector memory CD45RA+ cells. The sequenced material came from naive CD8+ T cells from PBMCs. These receptor sequences come from a man between 18 and 29 years old in good health. Some clones in this sample may be carry-over from other donors' samples.

There are a few counts of this clone. Other DNA sequences in this specimen translate into the identical CDR3. V is TRBV7-9 and J is TRBJ2-7; 9 positions agree with TRBD1. V dropped 5 bases and J dropped 5; count of bases not matched to a gene: 7. The germline V gene has CDR1 SEHNR and CDR2 FQNEAQ (reference sequence). CDR3 size: 14 residues. Written as DNA, the CDR3 is TGTGCCAGCAGCCCCCGGGACAGGGCCCACGAGCAGTACTTC. Amino acids: CASSPRDRAHEQYF.

The genes are TRBV9 and TRBJ2-2; D not resolved. The CDR3 runs to 14 residues. The germline V and J ends were trimmed by 0 bases and 4 bases, with 7 bases remaining between them. From germline, CDR1 is SGDLS and CDR2 YYNGEE. The CDR3 nucleotides are TGTGCCAGCAGCGTAGGAAACCCCACCGGGGAGCTGTTTTTT. Residues: CASSVGNPTGELFF.

This sequence joins TRBV29-1 and TRBJ1-4; possibly TRBD1 for D (5 bases). This CDR3 has 13 amino acids. Trimming removed 6 bases from V and 6 bases from J, with 14 bases in between. Germline V gives CDR1 SQVTM, CDR2 ANQGSEA. Here the CDR3 DNA reads TGCAGCGTGCCCCTGGGAGGGGATGAAAAACTGTTTTTT. Its translation is CSVPLGGDEKLFF. Looking up the rest from reference TRBV29-1 and TRBJ1-4 gives the full variable domain: SAVISQKPSRDICQRGTSLTIQCQVDSQVTMMFWYRQQPGQSLTLIATANQGSEATYESGFVIDKFPISRPNLTFSTLTVSNMSPEDSSIYLCSVPLGGDEKLFFGSGTQLSVL.

DNA for the CDR3: TGTGCCAGCAGTGACGGACAGGGGTACTACGAGCAGTACTTC. Translated: CASSDGQGYYEQYF. The chain couples TRBV6-1 to TRBJ2-7, with 9 bases fitting TRBD1. The V segment lost 3 bases and the J segment 3 bases; nucleotides outside the gene matches: 3. This CDR3 is 14 amino acids long. Germline V CDR1 and CDR2: MNHNS, SASEGT.

The chain employs TRBV6-6 and TRBJ1-3; D remains ambiguous. The CDR3 loop spans 16 amino acids. Per germline, CDR1 MNHNY and CDR2 SVGAGI (reference sequence). The V end lost 6 bases, the J end lost 0 bases, and 15 bases lay between the germline ends. The CDR3 bases are TGTGCCAGCAGACAGACCGGACGTTCCTCTGGAAACACCATATATTTT. Translation gives CASRQTGRSSGNTIYF.

Only one count was recorded for this clone. The rearrangement joins TRBV29-1 to TRBJ2-2, with D perhaps being TRBD1 or TRBD2 (6 bases each). Trimming cost V 3 bases and J 4 bases, with 15 bases left between them. The germline CDR1 and CDR2 sequences are SQVTM and ANQGSEA. The CDR3 totals 15 residues. As DNA, the CDR3 is TGCAGCGTTGAGTATCGGGGGCTGACCACCGGGGAGCTGTTTTTT. Translation: CSVEYRGLTTGELFF.